These 17 T cell receptor beta chains came from one sample sequenced in a study of blood T cell repertoires in COVID-19. TCRdb's copy holds only in-frame clones and misses some; the assay was immunoSEQ multiplex PCR. The sample lists 90,000 to 100,000 clones; around 85% were seen once. Sequenced input: peripheral blood. These receptors were taken from a man in his 60s with acute or convalescent COVID-19.

In nucleotides, the CDR3 is TGCGCCAGCAGCTTGGGACAGAACTCCTACAATGAGCAGTTCTTC. This translates into CASSLGQNSYNEQFF. The chain has TRBV5-1 and TRBJ2-1, with D perhaps matching TRBD1 (5 bases). This CDR3 is 15 amino acids long. Germline CDR1 is SGHRS and CDR2 is YFSETQ. V was pared by 0 bases and J by 0 bases, with 7 bases between.

The chain joins TRBV7-3 to TRBJ2-1, with 8 positions matching TRBD2. CDR1 is SGHTA, CDR2 FQGTGA, per germline. CDR3 length equals 13 residues. V gave up 2 bases and J gave up 6 bases; unmatched junction bases: 0. The CDR3 loop is CASSLGTSNEQFF. CDR3 sequence (DNA): TGTGCCAGCAGCTTAGGGACTAGCAATGAGCAGTTCTTC. Based on the CDR3 plus reference TRBV7-3 and TRBJ2-1, the full variable domain is GAGVSQTPSNKVTEKGKYVELRCDPISGHTALYWYRQSLGQGPEFLIYFQGTGAADDSGLPNDRFFAVRPEGSVSTLKIQRTERGDSAVYLCASSLGTSNEQFFGPGTRLTVL.

The chain combines TRBV19 with TRBJ2-1; D is perhaps TRBD2 (6 bases). Trimming took off 0 bases at V and 0 bases at J, with 12 bases between the two ends. The CDR3 consists of 17 residues. Per germline, CDR1 LNHDA and CDR2 SQIVND (reference sequence). CDR3 nucleotides: TGTGCCAGTAGTATAGATCGTGGGGGGATCTCCTACAATGAGCAGTTCTTC. It codes for CASSIDRGGISYNEQFF.

The rearrangement links TRBV4-1 to TRBJ1-2; D possibly corresponds to TRBD1 (6 bases). Germline CDR1 is MGHRA and CDR2 is YSYEKL. CDR3 length equals 15 residues. With 1 base removed from V and 1 base from J, the gap between germline ends came to 10 bases. The CDR3 reads CASSQGTANNYGYTF. Written as DNA, the CDR3 is TGCGCCAGCAGCCAAGGGACAGCCAATAACTATGGCTACACCTTC.

The CDR3 nucleotides are TGTGCCAGCAGTCTGGCCCGGGAGATGAACACTGAAGCTTTCTTT. It yields the protein CASSLAREMNTEAFF. This chain uses TRBV27 with TRBJ1-1, with unresolved D. V dropped 5 bases and J dropped 0 bases, with 13 bases sitting between them. Per germline, CDR1 MNHEY and CDR2 SMNVEV (reference sequence). CDR3 length: 15 residues.

This chain uses TRBV10-3 with TRBJ2-7; maybe TRBD1 (5 bases). Germline V gives CDR1 ENHRY, CDR2 SYGVKD. V was trimmed by 3 bases and J by 5 bases, leaving 14 bases between them. CDR3 length: 14 amino acids. CDR3 bases: TGTGCCATCAGTGACGGACAAGGAAGAGACGAGCAGTACTTC. The encoded protein is CAISDGQGRDEQYF.

The J gene is TRBJ2-1, the V gene TRBV9; 8 bases map to TRBD2. This CDR3 contains 15 residues. The germline V gene has CDR1 SGDLS and CDR2 YYNGEE. After removal of 0 bases from V and 7 bases from J, the junction contained 6 bases not matched to a gene. The CDR3 DNA sequence: TGTGCCAGCAGCGTAGGAGGCGGGGGGAGGAATGAGCAGTTCTTC. Translating it yields CASSVGGGGRNEQFF.

The chain joins TRBV27 to TRBJ1-2; maybe TRBD1 (6 bases). This CDR3 spans 16 amino acids. Trimming shortened V by 1 base and J by 0 bases, and 12 bases separated the two germline ends. CDR1 and CDR2 from the germline V gene are MNHEY and SMNVEV (reference sequence). CDR3 sequence: CASSLFAGTTNYGYTF. CDR3 bases: TGTGCCAGCAGTTTATTCGCAGGGACAACTAACTATGGCTACACCTTC.

This chain uses TRBV28 with TRBJ1-1; the D gene is possibly TRBD1 (5 bases). The CDR3 is 12 residues long. Trimming took off 2 bases at V and 6 bases at J, with 7 bases between the two ends. CDR1 MDHEN and CDR2 SYDVKM come from the germline V gene. The CDR3 coding sequence is TGTGCCAGCAGTTTAGTACAGGCTGAAGCTTTCTTT. This encodes CASSLVQAEAFF.

The chain combines TRBV7-3 with TRBJ2-5, with D perhaps TRBD1 (6 bases). The CDR3 spans 15 residues. CDR1 and CDR2 from the germline V gene are SGHTA and FQGTGA. V was cut by 1 base and J by 7 bases, with 16 bases left in between. The CDR3 region is CASSLRAQGQVTQYF. CDR3 bases: TGTGCCAGCAGCTTAAGGGCCCAGGGGCAGGTGACCCAGTACTTC.

A few counts support this clone. This rearrangement joins TRBV30 to TRBJ1-4, with D possibly being TRBD1 (5 bases). Germline values: CDR1 GTSNPN, CDR2 SVGIG (reference sequence). CDR3 length equals 14 residues. V lost 5 bases and J lost 7, with 17 bases in between. CDR3 amino acids: CAWGGGGVVEKLFF. In DNA form, the CDR3 reads TGTGCCTGGGGTGGCGGGGGGGTGGTTGAAAAACTGTTTTTT.

J is TRBJ2-7 and V is TRBV7-3; weak D call: TRBD1 (5 bases). CDR3 length equals 15 residues. V was shortened by 2 bases and J by 1 base, with 12 bases between the two germline ends. CDR1 is SGHTA and CDR2 is FQGTGA in the germline V gene. The CDR3 nucleotides are TGTGCCAGCAGCTTAGGGGCGCCCGGGTCCTACGAGCAGTACTTC. It specifies CASSLGAPGSYEQYF.

J is TRBJ2-5 and V is TRBV7-2; 7 bases fit TRBD2. The ends lost 1 base at V and 7 bases at J; junction bases unmatched: 9. Germline CDR1 and CDR2: SGHTA and FQGNSA. The CDR3 has 15 amino acids. Written as DNA, the CDR3 is TGTGCCAGCAGCTTAGGGGCTAGCGGAGGTGGGACCCAGTACTTC. Translation gives CASSLGASGGGTQYF.

The chain recombines TRBV19 with TRBJ1-1; tentative D call: TRBD1 (5 bases). Germline V CDR1 and CDR2: LNHDA, SQIVND (reference sequence). This CDR3 has 13 residues. Between the trimmed V and J ends, which lost 8 bases and 1 base, there was a span of 11 bases. The CDR3 coding sequence is TGTGCCAGTGGAACAACAGGGAACACTGAAGCTTTCTTT. Translated: CASGTTGNTEAFF.

V is TRBV27 and J is TRBJ2-1; TRBD1 aligns across 9 bases. The CDR3 has 15 amino acids. V was clipped by 5 bases and J by 6 bases; unmatched bases: 8. CDR1 and CDR2 from the germline V gene are MNHEY and SMNVEV (reference sequence). As DNA, the CDR3 is TGTGCCAGCAGTCACCGGGACAGGGTCCCCAATGAGCAGTTCTTC. This sequence encodes CASSHRDRVPNEQFF.

This rearrangement joins TRBV7-9 to TRBJ1-1, with TRBD1 matching 7 bases. Trimming took 7 bases from V and 1 from J; bases not matched to a gene: 12. Germline V gene data show CDR1 as SEHNR and CDR2 as FQNEAQ (reference sequence). CDR3 length: 16 amino acids. CDR3 in amino acids: CASNNDRVIANTEAFF. CDR3 in DNA: TGTGCCAGCAATAACGACAGGGTCATCGCGAACACTGAAGCTTTCTTT.

The chain has TRBV5-8 and TRBJ1-1; 12 nucleotides align to TRBD1. V shed 3 bases, J shed 1 base, and the junction held 10 bases outside the gene matches. Germline V lookup: CDR1 SGHTS, CDR2 YDEGEE. CDR3 length: 18 residues. The CDR3 spells CASSSRDRGPGQNTEAFF. CDR3 nucleotide sequence: TGTGCCAGCAGCTCCCGGGACAGGGGGCCGGGGCAGAACACTGAAGCTTTCTTT.